The 10 T cell receptor beta chains listed next were all sequenced from one sample in a study of vaccination and CD4 T cells after COVID-19. This sample's treatment: roughly 10-day PBMC culture with coronavirus spike peptide pools or control peptides (ViraFEST assay). Sequencing of DNA taken from cultured CD4+ T cells relied on the Oncomine TCR Beta short-read assay. Each CDR3 protein gets one entry after TCRdb re-called the PCR reads with MiXCR. The sample lists 9,500 to 14,000 distinct CDR3 sequences, around 40% seen once, with over 25% in the top ten. These receptors are not linked to any known antigen. The material sequenced was CD4+ T cells from blood, cultured in vitro. The receptors come from a human donor who had recovered from COVID-19.

V gene TRBV29-1 combines with J gene TRBJ1-2; D is possibly TRBD1 (5 bases). V dropped 4 bases and J dropped 2 bases, with 11 bases sitting between them. Germline loops: CDR1 SQVTM, CDR2 ANQGSEA. The CDR3 spans 13 residues. The CDR3 is CSVGQRGNYGYTF. CDR3 coding DNA: TGCAGCGTTGGACAGAGAGGGAACTATGGCTACACCTTC.

The chain joins TRBV28 to TRBJ1-6; TRBD1 matches at 10 bases. The trim removed 5 bases at V and 10 bases at J, leaving 8 bases unmatched. This CDR3 has 15 residues. Germline CDR1 and CDR2: MDHEN and SYDVKM. The CDR3 here is CASSRGGTGESPLHF. The CDR3 bases are TGTGCCAGCAGTCGGGGGGGGACAGGGGAATCACCCCTCCACTTT.

This clonotype came up a few times. The chain links TRBV7-2 to TRBJ2-1; D possibly corresponds to TRBD1 (6 bases). Germline V gene lookup returns CDR1 SGHTA and CDR2 FQGNSA. The CDR3 has 13 residues. The V end was cut by 1 base, the J end by 7 bases, with 8 bases between. The CDR3 DNA reads as TGTGCCAGCAGCTTAGACAGGGAAAATGAGCAGTTCTTC. The encoded protein is CASSLDRENEQFF.

The chain carries TRBV5-1 and TRBJ2-2; 8 nucleotides align to TRBD2. The V gene end was trimmed by 2 bases and the J gene end by 1 base; junction bases not matched to a gene: 4. This CDR3 has 16 amino acids. Per germline, CDR1 SGHRS and CDR2 YFSETQ. CDR3: CASSFEAGGNTGELFF. In DNA, the CDR3 is TGCGCCAGCAGCTTCGAGGCGGGAGGGAACACCGGGGAGCTGTTTTTT.

The rearrangement uses TRBV24-1 and TRBJ1-5; D is unclear. V lost 3 bases and J 3 bases, leaving 8 bases between the germline ends. The CDR3 has 14 residues. Germline V gene lookup returns CDR1 KGHDR and CDR2 SFDVKD. The CDR3 sequence is CATSDKFSNQPQHF. CDR3 coding DNA: TGTGCCACCAGTGATAAGTTTTCCAATCAGCCCCAGCATTTT.

As concerns this clonotype: A read error may produce the germline difference seen at one junction end. V is TRBV6-1 and J is TRBJ2-7, with 12 bases identical to TRBD2. This CDR3 is 18 amino acids long. From germline, CDR1 is MNHNS and CDR2 SASEGT. CDR3 region: CTSSETPSSGRVSYEQYF. CDR3 sequence (DNA): TGTACCAGCAGTGAAACCCCTTCTAGCGGGAGGGTTTCCTACGAGCAGTACTTC.

The V call is TRBV2, the J call TRBJ2-3; the match to TRBD2 covers 12 bases. Germline CDR1 reads SNHLY; CDR2 reads FYNNEI. The CDR3 is 15 residues long. With V trimmed by 2 bases and J by 6 bases, 3 bases remained unmatched. The CDR3 coding sequence is TGTGCCAGCAGTGAACGACTAGCGGGGGCGGATACGCAGTATTTT. Protein: CASSERLAGADTQYF.

This clonotype came up a few times. V and J are TRBV4-2 and TRBJ2-2; the D is unclear. This CDR3 spans 16 amino acids. The germline CDR1 and CDR2 sequences are LGHNA and YNFKEQ. Between the trimmed V and J ends, which lost 1 base and 1 base, there was a span of 10 bases. Here the CDR3 DNA reads TGTGCCAGCAGCCAAGGAGCCGTAAAGAACACCGGGGAGCTGTTTTTT. Residues: CASSQGAVKNTGELFF.

DNA of the CDR3: TGTGCCAGCAGTAATGGCGTAGATACGCAGTATTTT. It translates to CASSNGVDTQYF. This chain links TRBV6-4 with TRBJ2-3; the D is unclear. The CDR3 loop spans 12 amino acids. CDR1 is MRHNA and CDR2 is SNTAGT in the germline V gene. The germline V and J ends were trimmed by 5 bases and 5 bases, with 8 bases remaining between them.

The CDR3 coding sequence is TGCGCCAGCAGCCCCGGGGGGGGGGACGCGATTTCGAATGAGCAGTTCTTC. Its translation: CASSPGGGDAISNEQFF. The genes are TRBV5-1 and TRBJ2-1; 8 bases are a match to TRBD2. After removal of 4 bases from V and 7 bases from J, the junction contained 16 bases not matched to a gene. The V gene's germline CDR1 is SGHRS and CDR2 YFSETQ. The CDR3 runs 17 residues.